This TCR beta chain is from a study of shared clonotypes between healthy human individuals. This table comes from immunoSEQ multiplex PCR, and its TCRdb copy is limited to in-frame clones, with some not included. In the table there are some 650,000 clones, around 97% of which are singletons. The donors, all of them Caucasian adults, lived in Nashville, Tennessee. Study findings and constraints: Despite large depth, sorted-subset datasets appeared incompletely sequenced.

V was trimmed by 3 bases and J by 0 bases, leaving 5 bases between them. Germline CDR1 SGHAT, CDR2 FQNNGV. CDR3 size: 13 residues. In regard to this clone: Antigen unknown.

Sequenced material: naive CD4+ T cells sorted from blood. This sample's subset: CD45RA+ positively selected. The clonotype comes from a woman aged 25 to 39 in good health. The chain joins TRBV11-2 to TRBJ1-2, with D unclear. In DNA, the CDR3 is TGTGCCAGCAGCTTGTTAACTAACTATGGCTACACCTTC. It is translated as CASSLLTNYGYTF.